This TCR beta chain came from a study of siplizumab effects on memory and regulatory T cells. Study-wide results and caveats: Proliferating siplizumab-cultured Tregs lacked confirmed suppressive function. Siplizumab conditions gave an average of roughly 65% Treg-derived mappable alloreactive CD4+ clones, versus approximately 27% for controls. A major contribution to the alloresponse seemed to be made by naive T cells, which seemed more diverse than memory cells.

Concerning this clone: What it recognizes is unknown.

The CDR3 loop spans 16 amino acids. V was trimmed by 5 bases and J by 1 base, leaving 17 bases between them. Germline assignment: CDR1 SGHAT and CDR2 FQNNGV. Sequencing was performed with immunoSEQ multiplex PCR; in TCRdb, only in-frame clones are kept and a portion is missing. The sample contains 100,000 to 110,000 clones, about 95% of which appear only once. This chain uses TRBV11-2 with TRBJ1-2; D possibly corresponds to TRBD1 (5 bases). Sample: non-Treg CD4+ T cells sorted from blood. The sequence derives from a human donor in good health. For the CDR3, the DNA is TGTGCCAGCAGCCCATCCGGGGCAGCACATAACTATGGCTACACCTTC. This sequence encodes CASSPSGAAHNYGYTF.